These T cell receptor beta chains were read from a single sample in a study of cytomegalovirus exposure and HLA in healthy donors. TCRdb's table, derived via immunoSEQ multiplex PCR, lists solely in-frame clones and lacks some. The table records about 50,000 clones, 70% to 80% of them present only once. The specimen sequenced was PBMCs. The source is a woman aged 35 to 49 in good health and CMV-seropositive. CDR3s include the opening cysteine and the closing phenylalanine or tryptophan. Each record gives: J gene, V gene, D gene, clone size, CDR3 DNA, CDR3 protein. D genes are given only for firm matches. Clone size, where shown, is once, few, many, or a class for clones that have expanded.

J: TRBJ2-3
V: TRBV18
D: TRBD1
size: NA
DNA: TGTGCCGCCAGCCGGGGACAGGGGTCGGATACGCAGTATTTT
CDR3: CAASRGQGSDTQYF

J: TRBJ1-2
V: TRBV27
D: TRBD1
size: NA
DNA: TGTGCCAGCAGTTCGACAGGGCGTCCATCGAGAGGCTACACCTTC
CDR3: CASSSTGRPSRGYTF

J: TRBJ2-4
V: TRBV29-1
D: TRBD2
size: NA
DNA: TGCAGCGTTGGGACTAGCGGGGGCTCCGGCATTCAGTACTTC
CDR3: CSVGTSGGSGIQYF

J: TRBJ2-2
V: TRBV9
D: TRBD1
size: NA
DNA: TGTGCCAGCAGCGTAACAGGGGGCAACACCGGGGAGCTGTTTTTT
CDR3: CASSVTGGNTGELFF

J: TRBJ2-7
V: TRBV30
D: TRBD1
size: NA
DNA: TGTGCCTGGGCAGGGGGCTCCTACGAGCAGTACTTC
CDR3: CAWAGGSYEQYF

J: TRBJ2-3
V: TRBV6-1
D: TRBD2
size: NA
DNA: TGTGCCAGCAGTGTAGTAGCGGGGGGCACAGATACGCAGTATTTT
CDR3: CASSVVAGGTDTQYF

J: TRBJ2-4
V: TRBV2
D: TRBD1
size: NA
DNA: TGTGCCAGCAGGGATCCGGGACAGGAGAAAAACATTCAGTACTTC
CDR3: CASRDPGQEKNIQYF

J: TRBJ2-7
V: TRBV5-5
D: TRBD2
size: NA
DNA: TGTGCCAGCAGCCTGGGGGGGGAGAGCTACGAGCAGTACTTC
CDR3: CASSLGGESYEQYF

J: TRBJ1-4
V: TRBV29-1
D: NA
size: NA
DNA: TGCAGCGCCGAGACAGGACCACCTCCCGAAAAACTGTTTTTT
CDR3: CSAETGPPPEKLFF

J: TRBJ2-3
V: TRBV7-2
D: TRBD2
size: NA
DNA: TGTGCCAGCAGCGAACTAGCGGGGGGCGCAGATACGCAGTATTTT
CDR3: CASSELAGGADTQYF

J: TRBJ1-1
V: TRBV6-1
D: NA
size: NA
DNA: TGTGCCAGCAGTGACCTCAGGGGAACTGAAGCTTTCTTT
CDR3: CASSDLRGTEAFF

J: TRBJ2-2
V: TRBV21-1
D: NA
size: NA
DNA: TGTGCCAGCAGGCCGCGGGCAAGCGGGGAGCTGTTTTTT
CDR3: CASRPRASGELFF

J: TRBJ1-5
V: TRBV29-1
D: TRBD1
size: NA
DNA: TGCAGCGTTAACAGGGGGCCTAATCAGCCCCAGCATTTT
CDR3: CSVNRGPNQPQHF

J: TRBJ2-5
V: TRBV5-4
D: TRBD2
size: NA
DNA: TGTGCCAGCAGCCCGCGACTAGCGGGGGAGACCCAGTACTTC
CDR3: CASSPRLAGETQYF

J: TRBJ1-4
V: TRBV9
D: NA
size: NA
DNA: TGTGCCAGCAGCGTAGCCGGGGAGTTGGCTGAAAAACTGTTTTTT
CDR3: CASSVAGELAEKLFF

J: TRBJ1-4
V: TRBV2
D: TRBD1
size: once
DNA: TGTGCCAGCAGTGAAGATACGGGCAGGGGGAGTGAAAAACTGTTTTTT
CDR3: CASSEDTGRGSEKLFF

J: TRBJ2-5
V: TRBV6-4
D: TRBD2
size: NA
DNA: TGTGCCAGCAGTGAAGGGGCGGGAGCTCAAGAGACCCAGTACTTC
CDR3: CASSEGAGAQETQYF

J: TRBJ2-1
V: TRBV18
D: TRBD2
size: NA
DNA: TGTGCCAGCTCAGGCGGGGGGGGCTCCTACAATGAGCAGTTCTTC
CDR3: CASSGGGGSYNEQFF

J: TRBJ1-1
V: TRBV6-1
D: TRBD1
size: few
DNA: TGTGCCAGCAGTTTTGAGGGGGCGAACACTGAAGCTTTCTTT
CDR3: CASSFEGANTEAFF

J: TRBJ2-7
V: TRBV14
D: NA
size: NA
DNA: TGTGCCAGCAGCGAAGGACTCCGGCCCAGCTCCTACGAGCAGTACTTC
CDR3: CASSEGLRPSSYEQYF

J: TRBJ1-1
V: TRBV5-4
D: TRBD1
size: NA
DNA: TGTGCCAGCAGCTTAGGGGGACAGGGTAAAAAGGAAGCTTTCTTT
CDR3: CASSLGGQGKKEAFF

J: TRBJ2-4
V: TRBV5-4
D: NA
size: NA
DNA: TGTGCCAGCAGCTTAAGCCGAGGGCAAGCCAAAAACATTCAGTACTTC
CDR3: CASSLSRGQAKNIQYF

J: TRBJ2-7
V: TRBV19
D: TRBD1
size: once
DNA: TGTGCCAGTAGTCCAGGGACAGGGGGGGCCGCGCAGTACTTC
CDR3: CASSPGTGGAAQYF

J: TRBJ1-2
V: TRBV6-5
D: NA
size: NA
DNA: TGTGCCAGCAGTTACTCGAGAGGGCTGCATGGCTACACCTTC
CDR3: CASSYSRGLHGYTF

J: TRBJ2-2
V: TRBV6-5
D: TRBD2
size: NA
DNA: TGTGCCAGCAAAAGCGGGGGGGGTATCGGGGAGCTGTTTTTT
CDR3: CASKSGGGIGELFF

J: TRBJ1-1
V: TRBV27
D: NA
size: once
DNA: TGTGCCAGCAGTCTCCTCCCCAGGAACACTGAAGCTTTCTTT
CDR3: CASSLLPRNTEAFF

J: TRBJ2-7
V: TRBV6-6
D: TRBD1
size: NA
DNA: TGTGCCAGCGCCCCGGGACAGGGGAGCTCCTACGAGCAGTACTTC
CDR3: CASAPGQGSSYEQYF